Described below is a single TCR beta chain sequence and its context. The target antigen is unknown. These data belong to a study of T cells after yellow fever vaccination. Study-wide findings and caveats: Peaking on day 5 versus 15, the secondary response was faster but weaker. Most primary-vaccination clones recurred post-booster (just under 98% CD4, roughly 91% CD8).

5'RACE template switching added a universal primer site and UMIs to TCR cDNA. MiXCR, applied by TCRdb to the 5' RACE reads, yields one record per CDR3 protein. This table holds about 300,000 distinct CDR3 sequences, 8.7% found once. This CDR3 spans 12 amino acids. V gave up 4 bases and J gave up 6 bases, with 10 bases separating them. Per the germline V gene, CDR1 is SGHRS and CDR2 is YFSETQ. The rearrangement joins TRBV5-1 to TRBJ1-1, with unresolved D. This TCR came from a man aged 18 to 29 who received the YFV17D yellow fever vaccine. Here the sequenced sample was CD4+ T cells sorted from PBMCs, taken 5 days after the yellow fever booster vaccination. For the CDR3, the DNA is TGCGCCAGCAGCATGACGGGCCCTGAAGCTTTCTTT. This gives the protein CASSMTGPEAFF. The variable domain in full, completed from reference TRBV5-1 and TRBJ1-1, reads KAGVTQTPRYLIKTRGQQVTLSCSPISGHRSVSWYQQTPGQGLQFLFEYFSETQRNKGNFPGRFSGRQFSNSRSEMNVSTLELGDSALYLCASSMTGPEAFFGQGTRLTVV.